This T cell receptor beta chain was captured in a study of OX40 agonist ivuxolimab in advanced cancers. Trimming pared 2 bases from V and 3 bases from J, leaving 7 bases between. This CDR3 is built from 14 residues. From germline, CDR1 is MNHNS and CDR2 SASEGT. The assay was immunoSEQ multiplex PCR, and TCRdb's table has in-frame clones only and misses some. The table shows tens of thousands of clones, with over 85% occurring only once. The receptor comes from an adult with an advanced solid tumor such as melanoma, head and neck, liver or kidney cancer. The J gene is TRBJ2-2, the V gene TRBV6-1; D gene unclear. Sample: CD4+ or CD8+ T cells sorted from blood, taken in a trial of the OX40 agonist ivuxolimab. CDR3 protein: CASSESPHTGELFF. The CDR3 DNA is TGTGCCAGCAGTGAAAGTCCCCACACCGGGGAGCTGTTTTTT.